This TCR beta chain originates from a study of T-cell reconstitution after alpha-beta-depleted transplantation in children. A word on this clonotype: The target antigen is unknown.

This sample's TCRbeta library carried unique molecular identifier barcodes. TCRdb called the PCR reads again in MiXCR, with one record for every CDR3 protein. The profile shows hundreds of thousands of distinct CDR3 sequences, 10% to 15% of them singletons. The study, taken as a whole, reports: In some patients, recipient T cells and intrathymic progenitors surviving conditioning explained high day-60 diversity. Where alpha-beta T cells came from about two months after transplant was reportedly several hundred expanded graft clones. Newly generated T cells supplied most T-cell counts and diversity one year post-transplant.

The CDR3 loop spans 15 amino acids. V lost 5 bases and J lost 6, with 19 bases in between. Germline V lookup: CDR1 SEHNR, CDR2 FQNEAQ (reference sequence). The sequenced sample was PBMCs, mostly from graft donor cells, obtained 360 days after TCRalphabeta/CD19-depleted stem cell transplant. This TCR came from a male patient under 18 who had a stem cell transplant for acute myeloid leukemia, so the T cells may come from the graft donor. This chain links TRBV7-9 with TRBJ1-2; the D gene is possibly TRBD1 (6 bases). DNA for the CDR3: TGTGCCAGCAGCCCCAGCTGGGGGCGCAAGGATGGCTACACCTTC. It encodes CASSPSWGRKDGYTF.